This T cell receptor (beta chain) is from a study of blood T cells in healthy people across ages. This clonotype was counted a few times. No antigen is known for it. Using a J-beta primer mix together with a sample-barcoded 5' primer, a second PCR was run for roughly 6 to 11 cycles. Each of the samples gave a minimum of 3 million paired-end reads that contained CDR3. One entry per CDR3 protein results from TCRdb running MiXCR on the 5' RACE reads. The table records some 1,500,000 distinct CDR3 sequences, 35% to 45% of them present only once. Regarding the study as a whole: The study regarded diversity estimates from one million T cells as underestimates. Measured against age, TCR beta diversity per million T cells decreased in a roughly linear manner.

The CDR3 covers 14 residues. Trimming cost V 5 bases and J 1 base, with 15 bases left between them. From germline, CDR1 is DFQATT and CDR2 SNEGSKA (reference sequence). This receptor was obtained from a woman aged 18-35 years in good health. The V call is TRBV20-1, the J call TRBJ2-7; the D gene is possibly TRBD1 (7 bases). Sequencing was carried out using blood. The CDR3 DNA is TGCAGTGCTGGCCAGGGGGGAAGATCCTACGAGCAGTACTTC. As protein: CSAGQGGRSYEQYF.